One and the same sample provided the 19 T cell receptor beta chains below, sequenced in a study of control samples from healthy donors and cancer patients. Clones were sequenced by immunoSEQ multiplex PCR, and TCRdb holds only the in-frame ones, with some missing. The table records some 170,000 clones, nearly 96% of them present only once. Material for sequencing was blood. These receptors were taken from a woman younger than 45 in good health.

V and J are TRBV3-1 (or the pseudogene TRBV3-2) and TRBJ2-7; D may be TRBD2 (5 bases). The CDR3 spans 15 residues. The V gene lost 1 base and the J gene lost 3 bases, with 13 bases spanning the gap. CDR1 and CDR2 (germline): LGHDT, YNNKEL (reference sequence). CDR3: CASSQVGGLLYEQYF. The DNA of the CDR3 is TGTGCCAGCAGCCAAGTGGGTGGACTGCTCTACGAGCAGTACTTC.

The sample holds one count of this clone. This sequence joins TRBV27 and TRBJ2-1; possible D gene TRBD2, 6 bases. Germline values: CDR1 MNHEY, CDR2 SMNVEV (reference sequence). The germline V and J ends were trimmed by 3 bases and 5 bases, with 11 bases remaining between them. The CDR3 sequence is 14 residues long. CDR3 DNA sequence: TGTGCCAGCAGTTTGTCCGGGACTCACAATGAGCAGTTCTTC. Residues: CASSLSGTHNEQFF.

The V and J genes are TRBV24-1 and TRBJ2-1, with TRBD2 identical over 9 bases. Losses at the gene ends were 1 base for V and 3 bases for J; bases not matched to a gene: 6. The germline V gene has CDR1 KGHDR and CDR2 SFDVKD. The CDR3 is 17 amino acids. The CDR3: CATSDLKAGGSYNEQFF. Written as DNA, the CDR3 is TGTGCCACCAGTGATTTAAAAGCGGGGGGAAGCTACAATGAGCAGTTCTTC.

The CDR3 DNA reads as TGTGCCAGCAGTTACAGGCAGGGAAACACCATATATTTT. It translates to CASSYRQGNTIYF. V is TRBV28 and J is TRBJ1-3; perhaps TRBD1 as D (5 bases). Trimming took 4 bases from V and 4 from J, leaving 8 bases between them. The CDR3 runs to 13 residues. The V gene's germline CDR1 is MDHEN and CDR2 SYDVKM.

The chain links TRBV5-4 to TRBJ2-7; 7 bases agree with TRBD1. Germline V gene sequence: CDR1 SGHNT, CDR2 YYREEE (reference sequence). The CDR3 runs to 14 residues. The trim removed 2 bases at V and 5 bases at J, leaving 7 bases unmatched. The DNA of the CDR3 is TGTGCCAGCAGCTTCGACAGGGTTAGAGACGAGCAGTACTTC. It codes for CASSFDRVRDEQYF.

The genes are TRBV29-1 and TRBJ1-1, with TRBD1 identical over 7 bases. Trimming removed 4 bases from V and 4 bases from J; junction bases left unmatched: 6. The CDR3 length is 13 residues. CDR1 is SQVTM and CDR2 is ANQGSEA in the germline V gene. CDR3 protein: CSVVEGARTEAFF. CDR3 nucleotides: TGCAGCGTTGTCGAGGGGGCGCGCACTGAAGCTTTCTTT.

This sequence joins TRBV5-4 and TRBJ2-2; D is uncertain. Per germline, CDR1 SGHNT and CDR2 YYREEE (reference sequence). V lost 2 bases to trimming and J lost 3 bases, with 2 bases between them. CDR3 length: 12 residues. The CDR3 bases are TGTGCCAGCAGCTTCGACACCGGGGAGCTGTTTTTT. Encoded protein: CASSFDTGELFF.

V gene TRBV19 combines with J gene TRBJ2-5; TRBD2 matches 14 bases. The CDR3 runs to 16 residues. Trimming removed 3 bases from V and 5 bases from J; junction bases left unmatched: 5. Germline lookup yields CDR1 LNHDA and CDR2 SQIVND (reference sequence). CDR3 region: CASSMGTSGSWETQYF. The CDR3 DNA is TGTGCCAGTAGTATGGGGACTAGCGGGAGCTGGGAGACCCAGTACTTC.

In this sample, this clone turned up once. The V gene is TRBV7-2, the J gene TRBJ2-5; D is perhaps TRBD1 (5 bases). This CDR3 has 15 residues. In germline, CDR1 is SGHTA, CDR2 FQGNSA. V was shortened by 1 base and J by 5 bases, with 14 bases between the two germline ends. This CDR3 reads CASSLDRHAGETQYF. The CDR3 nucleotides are TGTGCCAGCAGCTTAGATAGACATGCAGGGGAGACCCAGTACTTC.

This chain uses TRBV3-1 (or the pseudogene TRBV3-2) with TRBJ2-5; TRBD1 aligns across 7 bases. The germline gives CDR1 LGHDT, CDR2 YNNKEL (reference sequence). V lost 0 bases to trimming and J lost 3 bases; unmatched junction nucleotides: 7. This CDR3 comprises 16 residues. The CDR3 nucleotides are TGTGCCAGCAGCCAAGAGGACTCGACAGGGAAAGAGACCCAGTACTTC. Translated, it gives CASSQEDSTGKETQYF.

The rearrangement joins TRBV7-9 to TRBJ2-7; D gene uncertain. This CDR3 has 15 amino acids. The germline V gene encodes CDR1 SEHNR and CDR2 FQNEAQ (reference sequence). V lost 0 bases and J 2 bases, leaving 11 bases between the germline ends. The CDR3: CASSLAPFPTYEQYF. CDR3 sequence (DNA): TGTGCCAGCAGCTTAGCGCCCTTCCCAACCTACGAGCAGTACTTC.

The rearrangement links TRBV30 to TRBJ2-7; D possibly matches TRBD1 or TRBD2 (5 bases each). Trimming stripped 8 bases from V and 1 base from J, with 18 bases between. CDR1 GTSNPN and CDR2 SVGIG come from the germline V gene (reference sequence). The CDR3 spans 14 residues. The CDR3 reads CAGGLGSLSYEQYF. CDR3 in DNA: TGTGCCGGGGGATTGGGGTCCCTATCCTACGAGCAGTACTTC.

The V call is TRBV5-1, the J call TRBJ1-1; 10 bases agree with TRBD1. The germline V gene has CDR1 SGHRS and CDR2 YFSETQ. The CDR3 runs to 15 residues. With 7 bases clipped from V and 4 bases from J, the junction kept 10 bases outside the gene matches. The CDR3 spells CASHGDRGSGTEAFF. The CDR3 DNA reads TGCGCCAGCCATGGGGACAGGGGATCTGGCACTGAAGCTTTCTTT.

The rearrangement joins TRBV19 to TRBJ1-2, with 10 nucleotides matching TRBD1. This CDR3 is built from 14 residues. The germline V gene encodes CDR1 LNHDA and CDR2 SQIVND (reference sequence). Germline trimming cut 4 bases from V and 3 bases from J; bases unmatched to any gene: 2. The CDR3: CASSKTGGHYGYTF. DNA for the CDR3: TGTGCCAGTAGTAAGACAGGGGGCCACTATGGCTACACCTTC.

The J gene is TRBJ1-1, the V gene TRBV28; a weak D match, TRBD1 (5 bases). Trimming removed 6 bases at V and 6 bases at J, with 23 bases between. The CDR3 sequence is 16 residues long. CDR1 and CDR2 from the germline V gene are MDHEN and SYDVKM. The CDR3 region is CASSFRVGRPSAEAFF. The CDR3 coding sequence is TGTGCCAGCAGCTTCCGCGTGGGACGGCCTTCAGCTGAAGCTTTCTTT.

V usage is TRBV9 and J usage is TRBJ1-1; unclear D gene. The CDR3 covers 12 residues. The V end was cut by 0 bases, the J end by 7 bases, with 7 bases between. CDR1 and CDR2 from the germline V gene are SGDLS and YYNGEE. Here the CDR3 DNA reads TGTGCCAGCAGCGTAGTGGAAGGTGAAGCTTTCTTT. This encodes CASSVVEGEAFF. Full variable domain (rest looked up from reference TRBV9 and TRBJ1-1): DSGVTQTPKHLITATGQRVTLRCSPRSGDLSVYWYQQSLDQGLQFLIQYYNGEERAKGNILERFSAQQFPDLHSELNLSSLELGDSALYFCASSVVEGEAFFGQGTRLTVV.

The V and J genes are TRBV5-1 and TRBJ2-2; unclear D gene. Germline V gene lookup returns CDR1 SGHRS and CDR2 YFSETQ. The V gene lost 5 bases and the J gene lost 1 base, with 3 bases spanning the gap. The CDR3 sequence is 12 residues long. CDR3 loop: CASRMNTGELFF. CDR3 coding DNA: TGCGCCAGCAGGATGAACACCGGGGAGCTGTTTTTT.

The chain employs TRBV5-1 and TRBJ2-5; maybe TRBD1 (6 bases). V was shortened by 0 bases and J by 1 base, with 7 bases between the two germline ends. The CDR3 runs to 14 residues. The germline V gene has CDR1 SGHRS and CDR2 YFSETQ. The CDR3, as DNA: TGCGCCAGCAGCTTGGCAGGGGCCCAAGAGACCCAGTACTTC. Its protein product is CASSLAGAQETQYF. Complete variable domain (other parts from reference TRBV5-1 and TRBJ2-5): KAGVTQTPRYLIKTRGQQVTLSCSPISGHRSVSWYQQTPGQGLQFLFEYFSETQRNKGNFPGRFSGRQFSNSRSEMNVSTLELGDSALYLCASSLAGAQETQYFGPGTRLLVL.

CDR3: CASRLTLDQPQHF. The CDR3 region has the DNA TGCGCCAGCAGATTGACCCTGGACCAGCCCCAGCATTTT. The chain joins TRBV4-1 to TRBJ1-5; the D is unclear. Germline V gene sequence: CDR1 MGHRA, CDR2 YSYEKL. V shed 6 bases and J shed 7 bases, with 13 bases lying between them. The CDR3 is 13 residues long.